The clone carrying this T cell receptor (beta chain) was detected ten times or more. Using immunoSEQ multiplex PCR, the repertoire was profiled, and TCRdb retains in-frame clones only, with some absent. The sample lists almost 9,500 clones, 25% to 30% occurring once. CDR1 is SNHLY, CDR2 FYNNEI, per germline. The CDR3 totals 14 residues. Trimming cost V 10 bases and J 6 bases, with 22 bases left between them. The source of the sample is a study of sequential checkpoint blockade in melanoma. The treatment denotes: randomized to nivolumab then ipilimumab (arm A) or the reverse (arm B). The sample was tumor tissue (inferred from file names), taken from a patient given nivolumab and ipilimumab in sequence. The TCR was taken from a human donor with melanoma. The J gene is TRBJ2-7, the V gene TRBV2, with D perhaps TRBD1 (6 bases). CDR3 bases: TGTGCCACCGCACAGGGTGGGAGTTTAGGCGAGCAGTACTTC. It specifies CATAQGGSLGEQYF.